This T cell receptor (beta chain) originates from a study of T cells in Graves' hyperthyroidism and ophthalmopathy. The CDR3 length is 14 residues. With 6 bases removed from V and 4 bases from J, the gap between germline ends came to 15 bases. The germline gives CDR1 MNHEY, CDR2 SVGEGT. Amplified TCR beta CDR3 regions came from RNA transcripts. In the first-round RT-PCR of the TCR CDR3, the HTBI primer set was used. In TCRdb, the multiplex PCR reads were re-called with MiXCR into one record per CDR3 protein. The sample has some 210,000 distinct CDR3 sequences, approximately 17% seen once. The receptor's source is a man aged 50 to 59 with Graves' hyperthyroidism. The sample consisted of blood. The gene calls are TRBV6-2 or TRBV6-3 and TRBJ2-5; perhaps TRBD1 as D (8 bases). The CDR3 reads CASRRTGRGETQYF. The CDR3 bases are TGTGCCAGCAGAAGGACAGGGAGGGGAGAGACCCAGTACTTC.